This TCR beta chain was sequenced for a study of blood T cells in healthy people across ages. Findings and caveats of the study: Strong correlation linked observed beta diversity and percent naive T cells.

Comment on this clonotype: Its target is not known.

Through a sample-barcoded 5' primer and a J-beta primer mix, a second PCR was run for roughly 6 to 11 cycles. TCRdb analysed the 5' RACE reads with MiXCR anew, one entry per CDR3 protein. The sample lists over 1,300,000 distinct CDR3 sequences, 59% seen once, with over 5.5% in the top ten. Sequenced: blood. The receptor's source is a man between 18 and 35 years old in good health.

CDR3 loop: CASSIGFSLYNEQFF. The DNA for the CDR3 is TGTGCCAGTAGTATAGGGTTCTCCCTTTACAATGAGCAGTTCTTC. V gene TRBV19 combines with J gene TRBJ2-1; no clear D. The ends were cut back, 1 base at V and 4 bases at J, with 11 bases in the middle. CDR3 length: 15 residues. The germline V gene has CDR1 LNHDA and CDR2 SQIVND (reference sequence).